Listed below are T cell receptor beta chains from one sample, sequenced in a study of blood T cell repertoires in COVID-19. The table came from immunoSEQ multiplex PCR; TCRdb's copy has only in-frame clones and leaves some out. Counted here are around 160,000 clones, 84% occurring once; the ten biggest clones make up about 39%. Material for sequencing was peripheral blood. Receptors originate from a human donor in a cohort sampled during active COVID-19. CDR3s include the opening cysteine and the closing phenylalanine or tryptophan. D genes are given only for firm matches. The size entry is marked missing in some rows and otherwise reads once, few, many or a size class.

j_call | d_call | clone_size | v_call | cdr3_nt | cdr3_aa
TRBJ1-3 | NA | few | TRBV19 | TGTGCCAGTAGACCGGTCGGCTCTGGAAACACCATATATTTT | CASRPVGSGNTIYF
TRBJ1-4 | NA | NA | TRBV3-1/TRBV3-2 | TGTGCCAGCAGCCAAGGGAGGGTAGGGGAAAAACTGTTTTTT | CASSQGRVGEKLFF
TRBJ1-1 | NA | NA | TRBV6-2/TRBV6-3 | TGTGCCAGCAGTTACGGCGGGACTGAAGCTTTCTTT | CASSYGGTEAFF
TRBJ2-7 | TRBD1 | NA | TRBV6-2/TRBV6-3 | TGTGCCAGCAGTTACCCAAGGCGACAGGGAGTCGACGAGCAGTACTTC | CASSYPRRQGVDEQYF
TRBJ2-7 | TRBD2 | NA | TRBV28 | TGTGCCAGCAGTTGGACCGGGACTAGCGGGGACGAGCAGTACTTC | CASSWTGTSGDEQYF
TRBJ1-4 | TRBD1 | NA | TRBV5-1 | TGCGCCAGCAGCCTACGTGGGACAGGACGGGGTGAAAAACTGTTTTTT | CASSLRGTGRGEKLFF
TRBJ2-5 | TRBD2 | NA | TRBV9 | TGTGCCAGCAGCCCAACGGGGGGTTCAGAGACCCAGTACTTC | CASSPTGGSETQYF
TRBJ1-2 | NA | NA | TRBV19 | TGTGCCAGTAGTCCAACCGCGTATGGCTACACCTTC | CASSPTAYGYTF
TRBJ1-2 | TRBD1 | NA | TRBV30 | TGTGCCTGGAGTTCCCGACAGGGGGCGGTTGGCTACACCTTC | CAWSSRQGAVGYTF
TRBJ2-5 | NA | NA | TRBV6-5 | TGTGCCAGCAGTTACTCAGGCAGGATCTCAGAGACCCAGTACTTC | CASSYSGRISETQYF
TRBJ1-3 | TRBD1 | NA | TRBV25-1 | TGTGCCAGCAGCCCTGGGGGGGGACAGGGGGCTTTTGGAAACACCATATATTTT | CASSPGGGQGAFGNTIYF
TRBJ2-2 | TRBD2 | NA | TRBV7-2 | TGTGCCAGCAGCCGCCGGACTAGCGGGGGGACCACAAACACCGGGGAGCTGTTTTTT | CASSRRTSGGTTNTGELFF
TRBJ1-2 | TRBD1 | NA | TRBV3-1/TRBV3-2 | TGTGCCAGCAGCCCCCATGGGACAGCAGCTAACTATGGCTACACCTTC | CASSPHGTAANYGYTF
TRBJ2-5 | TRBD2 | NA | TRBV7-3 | TGTGCCAGCAGCTTAGGTGTAGCGGGGGCCCCGGAGACCCAGTACTTC | CASSLGVAGAPETQYF
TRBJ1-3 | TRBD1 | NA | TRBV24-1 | TGTGCCACCCAAGGGACAGCTGGAAACACCATATATTTT | CATQGTAGNTIYF
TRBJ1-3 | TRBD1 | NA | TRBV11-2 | TGTGCCAGCAGTAAGGACAGGGAGGGAAACACCATATATTTT | CASSKDREGNTIYF
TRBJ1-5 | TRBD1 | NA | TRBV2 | TGTGCCAGCAGTCCCGGGACAGGGGGGGGCCAGCCCCAGCATTTT | CASSPGTGGGQPQHF
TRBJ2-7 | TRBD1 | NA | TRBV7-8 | TGTGCCAGCAGCCCCAGACAGGGTTCGTACAACGAGCAGTACTTC | CASSPRQGSYNEQYF
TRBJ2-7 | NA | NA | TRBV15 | TGTGCCACCAGCAGAGGAGGTTCCTACGAGCAGTACTTC | CATSRGGSYEQYF
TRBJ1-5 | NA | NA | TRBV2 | TGTGCCAGCAGGGAAGGACAGCATAGCAATCAGCCCCAGCATTTT | CASREGQHSNQPQHF
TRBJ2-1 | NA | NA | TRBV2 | TGTGCCAGCAACATTATCAAGTCGGGTGAGCAGTTCTTC | CASNIIKSGEQFF
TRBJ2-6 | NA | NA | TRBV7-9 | TGTGCCAGCAGCTTAGTCTACTCTGGGGCCAACGTCCTGACTTTC | CASSLVYSGANVLTF
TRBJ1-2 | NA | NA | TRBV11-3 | TGTGCCAGCAGCTTCGCGACTGCGGGCTACACCTTC | CASSFATAGYTF
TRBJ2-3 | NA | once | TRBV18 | TGTGCCAGCTCACCACCTCCGGGTTCCTCAGATACGCAGTATTTT | CASSPPPGSSDTQYF
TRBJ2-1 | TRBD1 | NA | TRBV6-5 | TGTGCCAGCAGTTTAGGGACAGGGAGTTACAATGAGCAGTTCTTC | CASSLGTGSYNEQFF
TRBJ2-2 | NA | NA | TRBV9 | TGTGCCAGCAGCCGAACGGGGCCTCCCGGGAGGGGGCGTGCCGGGGAGCTGTTTTTT | CASSRTGPPGRGRAGELFF
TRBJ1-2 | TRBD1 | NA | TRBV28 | TGTGCCAGCAGTTTCGACAGGGGTAACTATGGCTACACCTTC | CASSFDRGNYGYTF
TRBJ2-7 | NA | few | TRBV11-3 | TGTGCCAGCAGCCTTCAGGGCTACGAGCAGTACTTC | CASSLQGYEQYF
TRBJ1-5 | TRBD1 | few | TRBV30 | TGTGCCTGGAGCCCCGGGACAGGGTCTTATCAGCCCCAGCATTTT | CAWSPGTGSYQPQHF
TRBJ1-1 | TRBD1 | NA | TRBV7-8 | TGTGCCAGCAGTCGAAGACAGGGCACTGAAGCTTTCTTT | CASSRRQGTEAFF
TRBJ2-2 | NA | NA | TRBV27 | TGTGCCAGCAGTTTATACCCAGGGCAGAACACCGGGGAGCTGTTTTTT | CASSLYPGQNTGELFF
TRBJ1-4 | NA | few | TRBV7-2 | TGTGCCAGCAGCTCAGGGAGGGCCAATGAAAAACTGTTTTTT | CASSSGRANEKLFF
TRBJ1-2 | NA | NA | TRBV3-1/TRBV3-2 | TGTGCCAGCAGCCTCGGCACGGGTCGGGGCTACACCTTC | CASSLGTGRGYTF
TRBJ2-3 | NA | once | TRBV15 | TGTGCCACCAGCAGAGAGGCAGCCAGGGCAGATACGCAGTATTTT | CATSREAARADTQYF
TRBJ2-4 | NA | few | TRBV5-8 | TGTGCCAGCAGCCCGGGACTTTGGACGGTAAACATTCAGTACTTC | CASSPGLWTVNIQYF
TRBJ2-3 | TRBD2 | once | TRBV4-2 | TGTGCCAGCAGCCAAGATTTGGGACTAGCGGGGGTCCGCACAGATACGCAGTATTTT | CASSQDLGLAGVRTDTQYF
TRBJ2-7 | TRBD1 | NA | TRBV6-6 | TGTGCCAGCAGTCAGGGACAGGGGACCACCTACGAGCAGTACTTC | CASSQGQGTTYEQYF
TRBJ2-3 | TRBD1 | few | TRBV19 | TGTGCCAGTAGTAAGGACAGGGTCACAGATACGCAGTATTTT | CASSKDRVTDTQYF
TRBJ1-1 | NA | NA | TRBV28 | TGTGCCAGCAGTTCCCTAGGGGTGAACACTGAAGCTTTCTTT | CASSSLGVNTEAFF
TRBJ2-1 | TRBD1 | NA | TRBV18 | TGTGCCAGCTCACCACAGGGGGCATCTGGCAATGAGCAGTTCTTC | CASSPQGASGNEQFF
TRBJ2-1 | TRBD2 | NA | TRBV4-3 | TGCGCCAGCAGCCAAGATATACCTAGCGGGGGGATAGGCAATGAGCAGTTCTTC | CASSQDIPSGGIGNEQFF
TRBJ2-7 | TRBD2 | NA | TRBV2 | TGTGCCAGCAGGGCGAGGGAGGGTATTGGCGAGCAGTACTTC | CASRAREGIGEQYF
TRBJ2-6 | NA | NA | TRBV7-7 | TGTGCCAGCAGCCCCGCGAGGAGGGGCAAATCTGGGGCCAACGTCCTGACTTTC | CASSPARRGKSGANVLTF
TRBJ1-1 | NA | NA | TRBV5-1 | TGCGCCAGCAGCTTCACCACCAACCCCTACAGGGACACTGAAGCTTTCTTT | CASSFTTNPYRDTEAFF
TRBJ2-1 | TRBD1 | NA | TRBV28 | TGTGCCAGCAGATCCCAGGGGACAGAATACAATGAGCAGTTCTTC | CASRSQGTEYNEQFF
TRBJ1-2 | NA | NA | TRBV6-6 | TGTGCCAGCAGACTCTCCACGGGAGGCTACACCTTC | CASRLSTGGYTF
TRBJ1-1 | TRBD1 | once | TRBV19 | TGTGCCAGTAGTCCTGGACAGGGGCGGAACACTGAAGCTTTCTTT | CASSPGQGRNTEAFF
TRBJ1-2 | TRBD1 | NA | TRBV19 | TGTGCCAGTAGTGTTCACAGGGGGGTGGACTATGGCTACACCTTC | CASSVHRGVDYGYTF
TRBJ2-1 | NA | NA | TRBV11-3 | TGTGCCAGCAGCTGGGCGGGGGCTTACAATGAGCAGTTCTTC | CASSWAGAYNEQFF
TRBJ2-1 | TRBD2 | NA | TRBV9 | TGTGCCAGCAGCGCGACTAGCGGCGCTTACAATGAGCAGTTCTTC | CASSATSGAYNEQFF
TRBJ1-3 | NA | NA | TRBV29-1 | TGCAGCGTTGAGTACAGGGCCGCTGGAAACACCATATATTTT | CSVEYRAAGNTIYF
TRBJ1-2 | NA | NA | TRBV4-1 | TGCGCCAGCAGCCAAGTTCAGGGTGGAGGCTACACCTTC | CASSQVQGGGYTF
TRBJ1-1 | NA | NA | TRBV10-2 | TGCGCCACAGGGGCCGTGAACACTGAAGCTTTCTTT | CATGAVNTEAFF
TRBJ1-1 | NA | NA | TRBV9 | TGTGCCAGCACCGCCCTCGGAGGGAACACTGAAGCTTTCTTT | CASTALGGNTEAFF